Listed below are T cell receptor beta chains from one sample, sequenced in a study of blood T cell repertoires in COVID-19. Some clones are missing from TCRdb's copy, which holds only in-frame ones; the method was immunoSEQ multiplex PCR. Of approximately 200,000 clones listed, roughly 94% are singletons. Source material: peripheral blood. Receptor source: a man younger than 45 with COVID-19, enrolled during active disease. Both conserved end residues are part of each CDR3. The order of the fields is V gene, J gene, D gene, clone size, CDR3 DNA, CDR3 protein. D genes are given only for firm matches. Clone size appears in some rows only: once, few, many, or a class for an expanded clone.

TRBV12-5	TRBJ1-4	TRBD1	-	TGTGCTAGTGGTTTGGCCCCTCCGGGACAGGGGTATGAAAAACTGTTTTTT	CASGLAPPGQGYEKLFF
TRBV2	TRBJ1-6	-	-	TGTGCCAGCAGTGATAGTAATTCACCCCTCCACTTT	CASSDSNSPLHF
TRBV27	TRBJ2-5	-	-	TGTGCCAGCAGTTCCAAGACAGACCTAAGGGAGACCCAGTACTTC	CASSSKTDLRETQYF
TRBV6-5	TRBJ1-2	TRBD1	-	TGTGCCAGCAGGGAGCCGGGACAGGGGTATGGCTACACCTTC	CASREPGQGYGYTF
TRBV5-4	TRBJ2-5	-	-	TGTGCCAGCAGCTTTACGGCAGGGCAAGAGACCCAGTACTTC	CASSFTAGQETQYF
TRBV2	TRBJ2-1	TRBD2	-	TGTGCCAGCACCGGGACTAGCCCCTACAATGAGCAGTTCTTC	CASTGTSPYNEQFF
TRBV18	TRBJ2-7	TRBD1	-	TGTGCCAGCTCACAGGGGACAGGCAGCTCCTACGAGCAGTACTTC	CASSQGTGSSYEQYF
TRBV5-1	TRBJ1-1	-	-	TGCGCCAGCAGGTGGCAGGGCATGAACACTGAAGCTTTCTTT	CASRWQGMNTEAFF
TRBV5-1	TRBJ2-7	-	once	TGCGCCAGCAGACCCGCCGCGGGACTGTCCTACGAGCAGTACTTC	CASRPAAGLSYEQYF
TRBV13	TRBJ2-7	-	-	TGTGCCAGCAGCTTAGATCGGGGATCCTACGAGCAGTACTTC	CASSLDRGSYEQYF
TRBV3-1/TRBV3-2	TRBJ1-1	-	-	TGTGCCAGCAGCCAAGGGACACACACTGAAGCTTTCTTT	CASSQGTHTEAFF
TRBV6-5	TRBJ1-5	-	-	TGTGCCAGCAAGCGGACAGCCCTCAATCAGCCCCAGCATTTT	CASKRTALNQPQHF
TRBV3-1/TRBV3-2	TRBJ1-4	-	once	TGTGCCAGCAGCCAAGGGTGGAGGGGTGAAAAACTGTTTTTT	CASSQGWRGEKLFF
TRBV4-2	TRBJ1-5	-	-	TGTGCCAGCAGCCAAGCCAGGGACTCTAATCAGCCCCAGCATTTT	CASSQARDSNQPQHF
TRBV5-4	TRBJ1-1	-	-	TGTGCCAGCAGCTTGCGGAGGATCAGGGGAGAGAACACTGAAGCTTTCTTT	CASSLRRIRGENTEAFF
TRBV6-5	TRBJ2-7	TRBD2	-	TGTGCCAGCATCACGGCGGGGGGGAACGAGCAGTACTTC	CASITAGGNEQYF
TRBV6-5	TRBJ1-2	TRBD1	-	TGTGCCAGCACCCAGCGACAGGGCGACTATGGCTACACCTTC	CASTQRQGDYGYTF
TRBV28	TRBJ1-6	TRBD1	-	TGTGCCAGCAGTCCCGCGACCGGGACAGGGGCCTTCTCGACCATTTCACCCCTCCACTTT	CASSPATGTGAFSTISPLHF
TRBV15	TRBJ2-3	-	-	TGTGCCACCAGCAGACACCACAGGGAAAGCACAGATACGCAGTATTTT	CATSRHHRESTDTQYF
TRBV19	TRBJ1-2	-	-	TGTGCCAGTAGTGCTGACAGGCGGACTAACTATGGCTACACCTTC	CASSADRRTNYGYTF
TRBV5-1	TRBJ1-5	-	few	TGCGCCAGCAGCCGTGGACAGCCCGATCAGCCCCAGCATTTT	CASSRGQPDQPQHF
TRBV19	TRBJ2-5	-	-	TGTGCCAGTAGTATTGGCCTTAAAAAAGAGACCCAGTACTTC	CASSIGLKKETQYF
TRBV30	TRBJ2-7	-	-	TGTGCCTGGGTTCCCGCGGACGGACTAAGCGGGTTAAGCTCCTACGAGCAGTACTTC	CAWVPADGLSGLSSYEQYF
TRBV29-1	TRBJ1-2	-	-	TGCAGCGTTGGTGTCCGTAACTATGGCTACACCTTC	CSVGVRNYGYTF
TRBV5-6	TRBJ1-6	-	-	TGTGCCAGCAGCTTGGCAGGGGTGTCCTATAATTCACCCCTCCACTTT	CASSLAGVSYNSPLHF
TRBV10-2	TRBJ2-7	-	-	TGCGCCAGTAAGCTGGACAGTCAATACGAGCAGTACTTC	CASKLDSQYEQYF
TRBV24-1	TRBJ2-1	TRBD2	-	TGTGCCACCAGTACCTGGAAAAAGGGAGGGAACAATGAGCAGTTCTTC	CATSTWKKGGNNEQFF
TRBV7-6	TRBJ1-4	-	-	TGTGCCAGCAGCCGGAGCCGTGCAACTAATGAAAAACTGTTTTTT	CASSRSRATNEKLFF
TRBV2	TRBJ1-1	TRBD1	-	TGTGCCAGCAGTGAAGAAGGGACGAGGGGGCAATGGGGCACTGAAGCTTTCTTT	CASSEEGTRGQWGTEAFF
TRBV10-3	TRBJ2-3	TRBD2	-	TGTGCCATCAGTGAGAAACCGGGACTAGCGGGGGGCTCCGTTACGCAGTATTTT	CAISEKPGLAGGSVTQYF
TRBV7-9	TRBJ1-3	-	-	TGTGCCAGCAGCCCCGTTGTTAACACCATATATTTT	CASSPVVNTIYF
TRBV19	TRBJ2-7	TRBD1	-	TGTGCCAGTAGTACAATGGGGGACAGGGGCCACGAGCAGTACTTC	CASSTMGDRGHEQYF